Here is one T cell receptor (beta chain) with its context. What it binds is not known. The data were taken from a study of ipilimumab plus nivolumab after autologous stem cell transplantation. For the study at large: Patients received a median of roughly 5 ipilimumab and 8 or 9 nivolumab doses.

This CDR3 comprises 16 residues. The ends were cut back, 5 bases at V and 4 bases at J, with 20 bases in the middle. The V gene's germline CDR1 is SGHAT and CDR2 FQDESV (reference sequence). Study-wide findings and caveats: Authors suggest TCR repertoire, Treg phenotype and gut microbiota support further study.

Assay: immunoSEQ multiplex PCR; the TCRdb copy retains only in-frame clones and omits some. The table lists over 35,000 clones, around 92% of them singletons. The origin of this receptor is a male donor with multiple myeloma. The chain uses TRBV11-1 and TRBJ2-5, with a weak D call TRBD2 (6 bases). This sample comprised PBMCs, obtained in a trial of ipilimumab plus nivolumab as post-transplant consolidation. The CDR3 DNA follows: TGTGCCAGCAGCCCGGTGAGGTGGGGAGGAGGAGAGACCCAGTACTTC. Protein sequence: CASSPVRWGGGETQYF.